This TCR beta chain came from a study of beta chain features in type 1 diabetes. The study, taken as a whole, reports: TCRB CDR3s were moderately but significantly shorter in Type 1 diabetes patients in all four CD4+ subsets. Within patients, naive, central memory and Treg TCRB repertoires seemed more similar than within healthy donors. The VDJ junctions of type 1 diabetes patients carried fewer insertions and more deletions.

Every isolated RNA sample was fully reverse transcribed, so sequencing captured expressed TCRB transcripts. Sequenced by immunoSEQ multiplex PCR; TCRdb stores in-frame clones only, minus some. The data show about 250,000 clones, about a tenth seen once. In its sample, this clone was seen a few times. Its antigen is as yet unknown. The germline V and J ends were trimmed by 2 bases and 3 bases, with 6 bases remaining between them. Germline V lookup: CDR1 SGHRS, CDR2 YFSETQ. The CDR3 loop spans 12 amino acids. Purities in excess of 95% were seen in all sorted populations. The sample consisted of naive CD4+ T cells from blood. The clonotype comes from a man aged 25-40 years with type 1 diabetes. The rearrangement uses TRBV5-1 and TRBJ2-7; D remains ambiguous. This chain's CDR3 is CASSLLGYEQYF. The CDR3 DNA sequence: TGCGCCAGCAGCTTACTCGGCTACGAGCAGTACTTC. Based on the CDR3 plus reference TRBV5-1 and TRBJ2-7, the full variable domain is KAGVTQTPRYLIKTRGQQVTLSCSPISGHRSVSWYQQTPGQGLQFLFEYFSETQRNKGNFPGRFSGRQFSNSRSEMNVSTLELGDSALYLCASSLLGYEQYFGPGTRLTVT.